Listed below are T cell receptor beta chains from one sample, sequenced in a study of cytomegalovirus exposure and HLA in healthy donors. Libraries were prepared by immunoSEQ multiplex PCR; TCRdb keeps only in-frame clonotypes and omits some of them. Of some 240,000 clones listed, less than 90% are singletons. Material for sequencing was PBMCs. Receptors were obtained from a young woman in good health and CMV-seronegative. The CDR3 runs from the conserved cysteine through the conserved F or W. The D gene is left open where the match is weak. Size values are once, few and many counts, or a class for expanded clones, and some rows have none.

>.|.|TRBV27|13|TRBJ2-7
CASRITGAYEQYF
TGTGCCAGCCGCATCACGGGAGCCTACGAGCAGTACTTC
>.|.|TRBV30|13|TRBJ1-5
CAWTSGDNQPQHF
TGTGCCTGGACCTCGGGAGACAATCAGCCCCAGCATTTT
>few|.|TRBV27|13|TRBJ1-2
CASSYALGYGYTF
TGTGCCAGCAGTTACGCACTAGGGTATGGCTACACCTTC
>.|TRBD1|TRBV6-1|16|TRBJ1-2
CASSEYRQGSGYGYTF
TGTGCCAGCAGTGAATATCGACAGGGGTCCGGCTATGGCTACACCTTC
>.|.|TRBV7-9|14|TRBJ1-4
CASSLVGGNEKLFF
TGTGCCAGCAGCTTAGTGGGCGGGAATGAAAAACTGTTTTTT
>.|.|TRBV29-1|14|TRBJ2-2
CSVFSEANTGELFF
TGCAGCGTTTTCTCCGAAGCGAACACCGGGGAGCTGTTTTTT
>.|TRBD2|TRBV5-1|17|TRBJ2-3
CASSFPSGRAGADTQYF
TGCGCCAGCAGCTTCCCCAGCGGTAGAGCGGGAGCAGATACGCAGTATTTT
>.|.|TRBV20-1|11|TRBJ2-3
CSADRRDTQYF
TGCAGTGCCGACAGGCGTGATACGCAGTATTTT
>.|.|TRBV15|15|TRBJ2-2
CATSRVVGNTGELFF
TGTGCCACCAGCAGAGTGGTCGGGAACACCGGGGAGCTGTTTTTT
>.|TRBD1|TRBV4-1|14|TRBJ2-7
CASSQVRGQYEQYF
TGCGCCAGCAGCCAAGTTCGGGGACAGTACGAGCAGTACTTC
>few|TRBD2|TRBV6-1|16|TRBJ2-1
CASSEGAGLAGNEQFF
TGTGCCAGCAGTGAGGGAGCGGGGCTAGCGGGGAACGAGCAGTTCTTC
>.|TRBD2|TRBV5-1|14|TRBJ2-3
CASSSGRLGDTQYF
TGCGCCAGCAGTAGCGGGAGACTCGGAGATACGCAGTATTTT
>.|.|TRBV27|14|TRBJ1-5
CASSLGGANQPQHF
TGTGCCAGCAGTTTAGGGGGGGCCAATCAGCCCCAGCATTTT
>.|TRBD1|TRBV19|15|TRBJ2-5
CASSMRDSRQETQYF
TGTGCCAGTAGTATGAGGGACAGCCGACAAGAGACCCAGTACTTC
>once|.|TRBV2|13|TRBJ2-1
CASSSGPYNEQFF
TGTGCCAGCAGTTCGGGACCCTACAATGAGCAGTTCTTC
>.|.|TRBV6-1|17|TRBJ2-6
CASSGQPSISGANVLTF
TGTGCCAGCAGTGGGCAGCCCTCCATCTCTGGGGCCAACGTCCTGACTTTC
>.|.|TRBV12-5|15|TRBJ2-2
CASAIAGGDTGELFF
TGTGCTAGTGCCATCGCAGGGGGGGACACCGGGGAGCTGTTTTTT
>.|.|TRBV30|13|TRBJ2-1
CAWRPDRYNEQFF
TGTGCCTGGAGACCCGACCGGTACAATGAGCAGTTCTTC
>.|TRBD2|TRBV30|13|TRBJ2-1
CAWSSHGGTSGFF
TGTGCCTGGAGTTCACACGGCGGGACTAGCGGGTTCTTC
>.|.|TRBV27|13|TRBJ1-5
CASRGEGNQPQHF
TGTGCCAGCAGGGGCGAGGGCAATCAGCCCCAGCATTTT
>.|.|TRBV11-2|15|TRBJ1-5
CASSPGHHSNQPQHF
TGTGCCAGCAGCCCGGGACACCATAGCAATCAGCCCCAGCATTTT
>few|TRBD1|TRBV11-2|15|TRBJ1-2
CASRSWDREATGYTF
TGTGCCAGCAGATCCTGGGACAGGGAAGCAACTGGCTACACCTTC
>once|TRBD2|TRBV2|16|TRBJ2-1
CASIQGRGGIHNEQFF
TGTGCCAGCATCCAAGGGCGGGGGGGCATCCACAATGAGCAGTTCTTC
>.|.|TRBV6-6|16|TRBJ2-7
CASSTPTGAQSYEQYF
TGTGCCAGCAGTACCCCCACGGGGGCGCAATCCTACGAGCAGTACTTC
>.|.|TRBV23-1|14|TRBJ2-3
CASSQEELTDTQYF
TGCGCCAGCAGTCAGGAGGAACTCACAGATACGCAGTATTTT
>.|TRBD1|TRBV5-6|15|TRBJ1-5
CASTWGTGPGQPQHF
TGTGCCAGCACCTGGGGGACAGGGCCGGGCCAGCCCCAGCATTTT
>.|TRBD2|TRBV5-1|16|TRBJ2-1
CASSTGLAGSADEQFF
TGCGCCAGCAGCACGGGACTAGCGGGGAGTGCCGATGAGCAGTTCTTC
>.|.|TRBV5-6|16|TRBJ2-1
CASSPGRGGSYNEQFF
TGTGCCAGCAGCCCTGGGCGAGGGGGCTCCTACAATGAGCAGTTCTTC
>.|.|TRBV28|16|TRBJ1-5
CASSSSGRGANQPQHF
TGTGCCAGCAGTTCCAGTGGGAGGGGCGCGAATCAGCCCCAGCATTTT
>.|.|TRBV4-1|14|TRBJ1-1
CASSGRTENTEAFF
TGCGCCAGCAGCGGAAGGACAGAGAACACTGAAGCTTTCTTT
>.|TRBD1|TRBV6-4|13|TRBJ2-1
CASGQGGVNEQFF
TGTGCCAGCGGACAGGGCGGGGTCAATGAGCAGTTCTTC
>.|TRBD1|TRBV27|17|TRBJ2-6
CAAGGQGAASGANVLTF
TGTGCCGCTGGCGGACAGGGGGCGGCCTCTGGGGCCAACGTCCTGACTTTC
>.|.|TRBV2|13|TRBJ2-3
CASSEQGTDTQYF
TGTGCCAGCAGTGAGCAGGGCACAGATACGCAGTATTTT
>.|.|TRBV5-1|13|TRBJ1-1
CASSVRQNTEAFF
TGCGCCAGCAGCGTCCGACAGAACACTGAAGCTTTCTTT
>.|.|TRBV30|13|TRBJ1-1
CAGREGLNTEAFF
TGTGCCGGTAGGGAGGGACTTAACACTGAAGCTTTCTTT
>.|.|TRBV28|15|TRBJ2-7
CASSLFRTGRYEQYF
TGTGCCAGCAGTTTATTCCGGACCGGACGCTACGAGCAGTACTTC
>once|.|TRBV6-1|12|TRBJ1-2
CASPGVYYGYTF
TGTGCCAGTCCAGGGGTCTACTATGGCTACACCTTC
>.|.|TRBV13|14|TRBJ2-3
CASSFSTGLDTQYF
TGTGCCAGCAGCTTCTCTACAGGGTTAGATACGCAGTATTTT
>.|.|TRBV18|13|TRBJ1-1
CASSPDLNTEAFF
TGTGCCAGCTCACCCGATCTAAACACTGAAGCTTTCTTT
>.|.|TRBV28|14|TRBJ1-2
CASSSQWWGYGYTF
TGTGCCAGCAGTTCCCAATGGTGGGGCTATGGCTACACCTTC
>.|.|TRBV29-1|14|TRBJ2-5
CSVAPGAFTETQYF
TGCAGCGTTGCGCCGGGGGCCTTCACGGAGACCCAGTACTTC
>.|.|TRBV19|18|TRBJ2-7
CASSKGRGLPASSYEQYF
TGTGCCTCCTCAAAAGGCAGGGGCCTACCGGCGAGCTCCTACGAGCAGTACTTC
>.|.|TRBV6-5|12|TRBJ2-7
CASSFEGGEQYF
TGTGCCAGCAGTTTTGAGGGGGGAGAGCAGTACTTC
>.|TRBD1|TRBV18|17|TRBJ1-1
CASSQQGIGTRIPEAFF
TGTGCCAGCTCACAACAGGGGATAGGTACGAGGATCCCTGAAGCTTTCTTT
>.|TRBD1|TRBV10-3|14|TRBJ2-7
CAISGQGGSNEQYF
TGTGCCATTTCCGGACAGGGCGGATCCAACGAGCAGTACTTC
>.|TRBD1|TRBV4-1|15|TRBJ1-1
CASSQVGQANTEAFF
TGCGCCAGCAGCCAAGTAGGACAGGCAAACACTGAAGCTTTCTTT
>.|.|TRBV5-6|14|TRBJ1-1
CASSQAGVNTEAFF
TGTGCCAGCAGCCAAGCCGGGGTTAACACTGAAGCTTTCTTT
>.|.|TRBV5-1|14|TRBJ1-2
CASSLDGGDYGYTF
TGCGCCAGCAGCTTGGATGGGGGCGACTATGGCTACACCTTC
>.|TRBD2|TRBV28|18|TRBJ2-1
CASSLSLAGGLNYNEQFF
TGTGCCAGCAGTTTAAGCCTAGCGGGAGGGCTTAACTACAATGAGCAGTTCTTC
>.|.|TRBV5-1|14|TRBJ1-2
CASSGTPGNYGYTF
TGCGCCAGCAGCGGAACCCCAGGAAACTATGGCTACACCTTC
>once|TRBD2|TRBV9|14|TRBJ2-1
CASSVASGYNEQFF
TGTGCCAGCAGCGTGGCTAGCGGGTACAATGAGCAGTTCTTC